Listed below are T cell receptor beta chains from one sample, sequenced in a study of cytomegalovirus exposure and HLA in healthy donors. Using immunoSEQ multiplex PCR, the repertoire was profiled, and TCRdb retains in-frame clones only, with some absent. The table has about 130,000 clones, approximately 80% seen once. Sequenced material: PBMCs. Receptor source: a man in his forties in good health and CMV-seronegative. CDR3s include the opening cysteine and the closing phenylalanine or tryptophan. D genes are given only for firm matches. Size tells how often a clone was seen (once, few, many) or the class of an expanded clone, and some rows leave it out.

cdr3_aa	cdr3_nt	clone_size	v_call	j_call	d_call	cdr3_length
CASSPTADYGYTF	TGTGCCAGCTCACCAACGGCGGATTATGGCTACACCTTC	NA	TRBV18	TRBJ1-2	NA	13
CASSPDRVEEKLFF	TGCGCCAGCAGCCCGGACAGGGTGGAGGAAAAACTGTTTTTT	NA	TRBV5-1	TRBJ1-4	TRBD1	14
CASSYGAGGPYEQYF	TGTGCCAGCAGTTACGGGGCAGGGGGGCCCTACGAGCAGTACTTC	once	TRBV6-5	TRBJ2-7	NA	15
CASSEYRYREAFF	TGTGCCAGCAGTGAATATAGGTACAGAGAAGCTTTCTTT	NA	TRBV6-1	TRBJ1-1	NA	13
CASSFRRGGTEAFF	TGTGCCAGCAGCTTCCGACGAGGTGGGACTGAAGCTTTCTTT	NA	TRBV27	TRBJ1-1	NA	14
CSVVGGWEGSYEQYF	TGCAGCGTTGTTGGAGGTTGGGAAGGTTCCTACGAGCAGTACTTC	NA	TRBV29-1	TRBJ2-7	NA	15
CASSPGQGRVDTQYF	TGTGCCAGCAGCCCGGGACAGGGTCGGGTGGATACGCAGTATTTT	NA	TRBV11-1	TRBJ2-3	TRBD1	15
CASSLEGTGAVWGYEQYF	TGCGCCAGCAGCTTGGAGGGGACAGGGGCAGTCTGGGGTTACGAGCAGTACTTC	NA	TRBV5-1	TRBJ2-7	TRBD1	18
CASSDRGGFGYTF	TGTGCCAGCAGTGATAGGGGGGGGTTTGGCTACACCTTC	few	TRBV6-1	TRBJ1-2	NA	13
CASSSGQPYNEQFF	TGCGCCAGCAGTTCGGGACAGCCCTACAATGAGCAGTTCTTC	few	TRBV10-2	TRBJ2-1	TRBD1	14
CASSLRTATNEKLFF	TGTGCCAGCAGCCTCAGGACAGCAACTAATGAAAAACTGTTTTTT	NA	TRBV5-5	TRBJ1-4	NA	15
CASSVWTDLNTEAFF	TGTGCCAGCAGCGTCTGGACTGACCTGAACACTGAAGCTTTCTTT	NA	TRBV9	TRBJ1-1	NA	15
CASSSDRMNTEAFF	TGCGCCAGCAGCTCGGACAGAATGAACACTGAAGCTTTCTTT	few	TRBV5-1	TRBJ1-1	NA	14
CASSLEGGRAITEAFF	TGTGCCAGCAGCTTAGAAGGGGGTAGGGCGATTACTGAAGCTTTCTTT	NA	TRBV7-9	TRBJ1-1	NA	16
CSVDPAGGTDTQYF	TGCAGCGTTGACCCAGCGGGGGGGACAGATACGCAGTATTTT	NA	TRBV29-1	TRBJ2-3	TRBD2	14
CASSLGDRGLNEQFF	TGCGCCAGCAGCTTGGGGGACAGGGGTCTTAATGAGCAGTTCTTC	NA	TRBV5-1	TRBJ2-1	TRBD1	15
CATSRPRQGARGYTF	TGTGCCACCAGCAGGCCTCGACAGGGGGCCCGTGGCTACACCTTC	NA	TRBV15	TRBJ1-2	TRBD1	15
CASSSGTGNEKLFF	TGCGCCAGCAGCTCCGGGACAGGGAACGAAAAACTGTTTTTT	once	TRBV5-1	TRBJ1-4	TRBD1	14
CAIRTGSGANVLTF	TGTGCCATCAGGACAGGGTCTGGGGCCAACGTCCTGACTTTC	NA	TRBV10-3	TRBJ2-6	TRBD1	14
CASSYSAGNSYEQYF	TGTGCCAGCAGTTACTCAGCGGGGAACTCCTACGAGCAGTACTTC	NA	TRBV6-6	TRBJ2-7	TRBD2	15
CACLTGGNIQYF	TGTGCCTGCCTGACAGGGGGCAACATTCAGTACTTC	NA	TRBV30	TRBJ2-4	TRBD1	12
CASNHGTSGTLEQYF	TGTGCCAGCAACCACGGGACTAGCGGGACTCTCGAGCAGTACTTC	NA	TRBV28	TRBJ2-7	TRBD2	15
CATSRQGPLPYEQYF	TGTGCCACCAGCAGACAGGGGCCCCTTCCCTACGAGCAGTACTTC	NA	TRBV15	TRBJ2-7	NA	15
CASSTGQLLLETQYF	TGTGCCAGTAGTACCGGACAGTTACTGTTGGAGACCCAGTACTTC	NA	TRBV19	TRBJ2-5	NA	15
CASSYGSGSGELFF	TGTGCCAGCAGTTACGGGTCAGGTTCCGGGGAGCTGTTTTTT	NA	TRBV6-5	TRBJ2-2	NA	14
CAWVDRVSGNTIYF	TGTGCCTGGGTTGACAGGGTCTCTGGAAACACCATATATTTT	NA	TRBV30	TRBJ1-3	TRBD1	14
CASSLAYRLAGGYEQYF	TGTGCCAGCAGCTTAGCGTACAGATTAGCGGGAGGCTACGAGCAGTACTTC	NA	TRBV7-8	TRBJ2-7	TRBD2	17
CAWNWGRNTEAFF	TGTGCCTGGAATTGGGGGCGGAACACTGAAGCTTTCTTT	NA	TRBV30	TRBJ1-1	NA	13
CASSQEGGTGNYEQYF	TGCGCCAGCAGCCAAGAAGGCGGAACAGGGAACTACGAGCAGTACTTC	NA	TRBV4-1	TRBJ2-7	NA	16
CASSPYRDSNQPQHF	TGCGCCAGCAGTCCCTATCGGGATTCAAATCAGCCCCAGCATTTT	NA	TRBV4-1	TRBJ1-5	NA	15
CASSLSTGGGVNQPQHF	TGTGCCAGCTCACTCTCGACAGGGGGCGGTGTCAATCAGCCCCAGCATTTT	NA	TRBV18	TRBJ1-5	TRBD1	17
CASSRGIYEQYF	TGCGCCAGCTCGAGAGGAATCTACGAGCAGTACTTC	NA	TRBV5-1	TRBJ2-7	NA	12